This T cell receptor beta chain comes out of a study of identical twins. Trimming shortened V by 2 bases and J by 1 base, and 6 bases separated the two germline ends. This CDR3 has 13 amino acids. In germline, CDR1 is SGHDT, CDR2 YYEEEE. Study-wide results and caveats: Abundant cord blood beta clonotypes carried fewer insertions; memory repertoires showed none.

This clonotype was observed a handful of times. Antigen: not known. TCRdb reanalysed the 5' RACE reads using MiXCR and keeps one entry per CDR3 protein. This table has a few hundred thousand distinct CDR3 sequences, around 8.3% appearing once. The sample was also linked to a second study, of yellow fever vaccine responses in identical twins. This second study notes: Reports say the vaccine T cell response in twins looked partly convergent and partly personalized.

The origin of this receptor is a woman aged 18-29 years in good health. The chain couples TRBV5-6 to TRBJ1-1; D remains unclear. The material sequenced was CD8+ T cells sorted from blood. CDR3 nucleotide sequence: TGTGCCAGCAGCTTCTCGAAGAACACTGAAGCTTTCTTT. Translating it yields CASSFSKNTEAFF.